These 3 T cell receptor beta chains originate from one sample sequenced in a study of T cell responses to AZD1222 COVID-19 vaccine. Assay used: immunoSEQ multiplex PCR; TCRdb lists only in-frame clones, some missing. The sample carries 150,000 or so clones, around 85% recorded once. The sample here was peripheral blood, taken on day 0 of MenACWY control vaccination. The receptors come from an adult in good health.

The chain employs TRBV7-8 and TRBJ1-6; D uncertain. V shed 6 bases and J shed 7 bases, with 16 bases lying between them. CDR3 length equals 15 residues. The V gene's germline CDR1 is SGHVS and CDR2 FQNEAQ. The CDR3 bases are TGTGCCAGCAGAGGCCTCACCTTTGTAAATTCACCCCTCCACTTT. Encoded protein: CASRGLTFVNSPLHF.

The gene calls are TRBV10-1 and TRBJ2-1, with D uncertain. The CDR3 loop spans 13 amino acids. Trimming removed 3 bases at V and 6 bases at J, with 9 bases between. Germline V CDR1 and CDR2: WNHNN, SYGVQD (reference sequence). The CDR3 DNA sequence: TGCGCCAGCAGTGAAAGACTGATCAATGAGCAGTTCTTC. Its protein is CASSERLINEQFF.

This clone turned up a few times. V gene TRBV9 combines with J gene TRBJ1-3; TRBD1 matches 8 bases. Germline assignment: CDR1 SGDLS and CDR2 YYNGEE. This CDR3 comprises 16 residues. Losses at the gene ends were 4 bases for V and 0 bases for J; bases not matched to a gene: 6. The CDR3 DNA reads as TGTGCCAGCAGCCCAGGACAGGGCCTCTCTGGAAACACCATATATTTT. Translated: CASSPGQGLSGNTIYF.